This TCR beta chain stems from a study of OX40 agonist ivuxolimab in advanced cancers. Turning to the study itself: The group had a mean age of 60 years, ranged from 23 to 79, and was 75% to 85% male.

Study-level points and caveats: Expanded peripheral T cell antigen specificity was not determined.

The V gene lost 5 bases and the J gene lost 2 bases, with 10 bases spanning the gap. CDR3 length equals 15 residues. CDR1 is SGHTA, CDR2 FQGNSA, per germline. Remarks on this clone: Its antigen is currently unknown.

Method: immunoSEQ multiplex PCR; TCRdb's copy keeps in-frame clones and lacks some. Of more than 85,000 clones in the sample, more than 80% were seen once. The sample in question was CD4+ or CD8+ T cells sorted from blood, obtained in a trial of the OX40 agonist ivuxolimab. The chain employs TRBV7-2 and TRBJ2-6, with D unresolved. The clonotype originates from an adult with an advanced solid tumor such as melanoma, head and neck, liver or kidney cancer. CDR3 DNA: TGTGCCAGCAGCCCCGGAGTAGCTGGGGCCAACGTCCTGACTTTC. It specifies CASSPGVAGANVLTF.